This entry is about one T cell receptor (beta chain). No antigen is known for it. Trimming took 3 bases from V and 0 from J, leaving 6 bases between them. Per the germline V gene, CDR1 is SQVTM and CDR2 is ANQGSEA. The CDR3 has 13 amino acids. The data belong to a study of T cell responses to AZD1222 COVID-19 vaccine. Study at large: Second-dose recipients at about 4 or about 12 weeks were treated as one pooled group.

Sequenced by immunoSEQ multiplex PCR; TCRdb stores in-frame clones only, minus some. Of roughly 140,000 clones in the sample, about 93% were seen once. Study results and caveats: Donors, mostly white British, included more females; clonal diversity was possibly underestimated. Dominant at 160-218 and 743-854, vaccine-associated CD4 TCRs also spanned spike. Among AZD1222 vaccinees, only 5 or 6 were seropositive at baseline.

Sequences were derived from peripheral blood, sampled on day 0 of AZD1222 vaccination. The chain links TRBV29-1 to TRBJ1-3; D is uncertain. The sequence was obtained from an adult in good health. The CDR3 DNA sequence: TGCAGCGTTGAGCTCGACTCTGGAAACACCATATATTTT. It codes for CSVELDSGNTIYF.